A single sample gave rise to the 30 T cell receptor beta chains below, sequenced in a study of blood T cell repertoires in COVID-19. Repertoires were generated with immunoSEQ multiplex PCR, while TCRdb's copy carries only in-frame clones and drops some. The data hold roughly 240,000 clones, with approximately 86% observed a single time. The sequenced sample was peripheral blood. The source is a man aged 18 to 29 with active or convalescent COVID-19.

The DNA for the CDR3 is TGCGCCAGCAGCCAAGATTTGGGGCGGGGGGAGCTTTACGAGCAGTACTTC. It yields the protein CASSQDLGRGELYEQYF. The genes are TRBV4-3 and TRBJ2-7; 8 bases agree with TRBD2. The germline gives CDR1 LGHNA, CDR2 YSLEER. V lost 0 bases and J lost 4; bases outside the gene matches: 11. The CDR3 sequence is 17 residues long.

This chain links TRBV3-1 (or the pseudogene TRBV3-2) with TRBJ2-1; 10 bases line up with TRBD2. The CDR3 sequence is 18 residues long. With V trimmed by 4 bases and J by 0 bases, 9 bases remained unmatched. Per the germline V gene, CDR1 is LGHDT and CDR2 is YNNKEL (reference sequence). The CDR3 nucleotides read TGTGCCAGCAGCCGGTCAGCGGGAGGGAGAAGCTCCTACAATGAGCAGTTCTTC. The encoded protein is CASSRSAGGRSSYNEQFF.

This clone appeared a single time. V usage is TRBV21-1 and J usage is TRBJ1-2; the D call of TRBD1 is as the table states it, not checked on the DNA. TRBV21-1 is annotated as a pseudogene. The CDR3 extends over 15 amino acids. The CDR3 protein is CASSKGTGGRYGYTF. In DNA, the CDR3 is TGTGCCAGCAGCAAAGGGACAGGGGGCCGCTATGGCTACACCTTC.

The V and J genes are TRBV27 and TRBJ1-1, with D tentatively TRBD1 (6 bases). The CDR3 covers 16 residues. Germline CDR1 and CDR2: MNHEY and SMNVEV (reference sequence). V lost 8 bases and J lost 1, with 20 bases in between. The CDR3 DNA reads TGTGCCAGCCGTCGATCGATACAGGGCAAGAACACTGAAGCTTTCTTT. It translates to CASRRSIQGKNTEAFF.

V and J are TRBV30 and TRBJ1-2; 7 bases are a match to TRBD1. V shed 5 bases and J 5 bases; nucleotides not matched to a gene: 5. CDR1 and CDR2 from the germline V gene are GTSNPN and SVGIG (reference sequence). There are 12 residues in the CDR3. As DNA, the CDR3 is TGTGCCTGGTCCGGGACAGAGTATGGCTACACCTTC. Its protein product is CAWSGTEYGYTF.

J is TRBJ2-2 and V is TRBV5-1; a possible D gene is TRBD1 (5 bases). The CDR3 runs 12 residues. V dropped 5 bases and J dropped 7 bases, with 9 bases sitting between them. Germline V CDR1 and CDR2: SGHRS, YFSETQ. The CDR3 bases are TGCGCCAGCAGGACAGACCTCGGGGAGCTGTTTTTT. Encoded protein: CASRTDLGELFF.

This chain joins TRBV28 and TRBJ1-2; D unresolved. The germline V gene has CDR1 MDHEN and CDR2 SYDVKM. V lost 2 bases, J lost 8 bases, and 15 bases lay in between. The CDR3 is 14 residues long. The CDR3 spells CASSLELSFGGYTF. The CDR3 DNA reads TGTGCCAGCAGTTTAGAATTGAGTTTCGGGGGCTACACCTTC.

V is TRBV7-8 and J is TRBJ1-1; no firm D call. V was pared by 5 bases and J by 4 bases, with 14 bases between. CDR1 SGHVS and CDR2 FQNEAQ come from the germline V gene. The CDR3 is 14 residues long. The CDR3 loop is CASSPSGIGTEAFF. CDR3 coding DNA: TGTGCCAGCAGCCCTTCGGGAATAGGCACTGAAGCTTTCTTT.

This clone has just a few counts. V gene TRBV7-2 combines with J gene TRBJ1-3; 8 nucleotides line up with TRBD1. The CDR3 sequence is 17 residues long. From germline, CDR1 is SGHTA and CDR2 FQGNSA. J was trimmed by 1 base and V by 4 bases; bases with no gene match: 9. Here the CDR3 reads CASSSTGGGFSGNTIYF. CDR3 bases: TGTGCCAGCAGCTCCACAGGGGGAGGATTTTCTGGAAACACCATATATTTT.

The V and J genes are TRBV29-1 and TRBJ2-1, with TRBD2 matching 8 bases. The CDR3 has 15 residues. V lost 1 base and J lost 4; bases outside the gene matches: 6. CDR1 is SQVTM, CDR2 ANQGSEA, per germline. The CDR3 DNA reads TGCAGCGTTGAAGCGAGCCAGCGGGAGTACAATGAGCAGTTCTTC. Amino acids: CSVEASQREYNEQFF.

The chain carries TRBV6-5 and TRBJ1-2; no clear D gene. Trimming took 6 bases from V and 4 from J, leaving 18 bases between them. Germline V CDR1 and CDR2: MNHEY, SVGAGI. CDR3 length equals 15 residues. The CDR3 nucleotides read TGTGCCAGCAGACTAAATAACTGGGGAGCCTATGGCTACACCTTC. It is translated as CASRLNNWGAYGYTF.

This chain connects TRBV11-1 to TRBJ2-3, with D tentatively TRBD2 (6 bases). This CDR3 has 15 residues. Per the germline V gene, CDR1 is SGHAT and CDR2 is FQDESV (reference sequence). V was cut by 1 base and J by 3 bases, with 11 bases left in between. The CDR3: CASSLDAGRTDTQYF. CDR3 sequence (DNA): TGTGCCAGCAGCTTAGATGCGGGGAGGACAGATACGCAGTATTTT. The full variable domain, rest sourced from reference TRBV11-1 and TRBJ2-3, is EAEVAQSPRYKITEKSQAVAFWCDPISGHATLYWYRQILGQGPELLVQFQDESVVDDSQLPKDRFSAERLKGVDSTLKIQPAELGDSAMYLCASSLDAGRTDTQYFGPGTRLTVL.

This chain connects TRBV28 to TRBJ1-3; tentative D call: TRBD1 (5 bases). CDR1 and CDR2 from the germline V gene are MDHEN and SYDVKM. Trimming removed 3 bases at V and 5 bases at J, with 11 bases between. This CDR3 region has 14 residues. CDR3 in amino acids: CASSLGGYRNTIYF. CDR3 coding DNA: TGTGCCAGCAGTTTGGGGGGGTATCGAAACACCATATATTTT.

The rearrangement uses TRBV4-2 and TRBJ2-7, with a possible D match to TRBD2 (5 bases). Germline V gene sequence: CDR1 LGHNA, CDR2 YNFKEQ. This CDR3 comprises 15 residues. V lost 0 bases, J lost 2 bases, and 11 bases lay in between. The CDR3 DNA is TGTGCCAGCAGCCAAGAGAGAGGGCCAGCCTACGAGCAGTACTTC. It codes for CASSQERGPAYEQYF.

V usage is TRBV27 and J usage is TRBJ2-7, with a tentative D call TRBD1 (5 bases). CDR3 length: 14 amino acids. From germline, CDR1 is MNHEY and CDR2 SMNVEV (reference sequence). The V end was cut by 6 bases, the J end by 2 bases, with 14 bases between. CDR3 residues: CASSQGKQTYEQYF. The CDR3 DNA reads TGTGCCAGCAGCCAGGGAAAGCAGACCTACGAGCAGTACTTC.

Remarks on this clone: Other DNA sequences from this sample encode an identical CDR3 as well. CDR3 nucleotides: TGTGCCAGCAGGGAAGCAGGGAATTCACCCCTCCACTTT. Its protein is CASREAGNSPLHF. The rearrangement joins TRBV3-1 (or the pseudogene TRBV3-2) to TRBJ1-6; TRBD1 might be the D (5 bases). The CDR3 consists of 13 residues. Germline CDR1 reads LGHDT; CDR2 reads YNNKEL (reference sequence). Trimming removed 6 bases at V and 7 bases at J, with 10 bases between.

CDR3 protein: CASSDTGLPNEKLFF. In DNA form, the CDR3 reads TGTGCCAGTAGTGACACAGGGTTGCCTAATGAAAAACTGTTTTTT. V and J are TRBV19 and TRBJ1-4, with D maybe TRBD1 (6 bases). Germline loops: CDR1 LNHDA, CDR2 SQIVND (reference sequence). V was pared by 5 bases and J by 3 bases, with 13 bases between. CDR3 length: 15 amino acids.

The rearrangement uses TRBV5-5 and TRBJ2-7, with TRBD1 as a possible D gene (5 bases). Trimming removed 0 bases at V and 4 bases at J, with 17 bases between. Germline-derived CDR1 and CDR2 are SGHKS and YYEKEE (reference sequence). CDR3 length equals 16 residues. For the CDR3, the DNA is TGTGCCAGCAGCTTGGAAGTGCAGGGCCCTTTGTACGAGCAGTACTTC. Translation gives CASSLEVQGPLYEQYF.

In this sample, this clone turned up a few times. This sequence joins TRBV14 and TRBJ1-6; TRBD1 agrees at 7 bases. V trimming: 4 bases; J trimming: 0 bases; junction bases outside the gene matches: 9. This CDR3 has 18 amino acids. Germline V gene data show CDR1 as SGHDN and CDR2 as FVKESK. CDR3 loop: CASSPDRARSSYNSPLHF. CDR3 in DNA: TGTGCCAGCAGCCCTGACAGGGCGAGGAGCTCCTATAATTCACCCCTCCACTTT. Variable domain in full (rest from reference TRBV14 and TRBJ1-6): EAGVTQFPSHSVIEKGQTVTLRCDPISGHDNLYWYRRVMGKEIKFLLHFVKESKQDESGMPNNRFLAERTGGTYSTLKVQPAELEDSGVYFCASSPDRARSSYNSPLHFGNGTRLTVT.

This chain connects TRBV6-5 to TRBJ1-4, with a tentative D call TRBD1 (6 bases). Germline V CDR1 and CDR2: MNHEY, SVGAGI. CDR3 length equals 14 residues. V lost 6 bases, J lost 4 bases, and 12 bases lay in between. CDR3 amino acids: CASRLTGDNEKLFF. The CDR3 DNA follows: TGTGCCAGCAGACTGACAGGCGATAATGAAAAACTGTTTTTT.

The chain uses TRBV19 and TRBJ1-3, with no clear D. With 8 bases removed from V and 0 bases from J, the gap between germline ends came to 17 bases. Germline V CDR1 and CDR2: LNHDA, SQIVND (reference sequence). The CDR3 is 16 amino acids. CDR3 region: CASLKDWANSGNTIYF. As DNA, the CDR3 is TGTGCCAGTTTAAAGGACTGGGCGAACTCTGGAAACACCATATATTTT.

This chain uses TRBV7-9 with TRBJ1-1; TRBD1 is a possible D gene (6 bases). Germline V CDR1 and CDR2: SEHNR, FQNEAQ (reference sequence). V shed 1 base and J shed 4 bases, with 13 bases lying between them. This CDR3 comprises 15 residues. The CDR3 DNA reads TGTGCCAGCAGCTTAGGTTCAGGGGCTAGCACTGAAGCTTTCTTT. It encodes CASSLGSGASTEAFF.

The chain combines TRBV11-2 with TRBJ2-2; D remains unclear. CDR3 length equals 14 residues. Deletions cut 7 bases from V and 2 bases from J, with 11 bases between. Germline loops: CDR1 SGHAT, CDR2 FQNNGV. DNA of the CDR3: TGTGCCAGCATCAGCAGGATTAACACCGGGGAGCTGTTTTTT. Amino acids: CASISRINTGELFF.

CDR3 DNA: TGCGCCAGCAGTGGTTCGGGTAGCGGAGTTGACACCGGGGAGCTGTTTTTT. Its translation: CASSGSGSGVDTGELFF. The chain links TRBV4-3 to TRBJ2-2, with D maybe TRBD2 (6 bases). The CDR3 contains 17 residues. Germline assignment: CDR1 LGHNA and CDR2 YSLEER. The V and J ends lost 6 bases and 3 bases respectively, with 20 bases between them.

The CDR3 region is CASSLSVVGELFF. CDR3 coding DNA: TGTGCCAGCAGCCTCTCCGTCGTCGGGGAGCTGTTTTTT. The gene calls are TRBV6-2 or TRBV6-3 and TRBJ2-2; D gene uncertain. Trimming removed 6 bases at V and 7 bases at J, with 12 bases between. The CDR3 contains 13 residues. Germline V CDR1 and CDR2: MNHEY, SVGEGT.

The chain carries TRBV2 and TRBJ2-7; no definite D call. Trimming pared 1 base from V and 2 bases from J, leaving 6 bases between. The CDR3 loop spans 13 amino acids. The germline V gene encodes CDR1 SNHLY and CDR2 FYNNEI. The CDR3 reads CASSEGRPYEQYF. DNA for the CDR3: TGTGCCAGCAGTGAAGGGAGACCCTACGAGCAGTACTTC.

The chain is built from TRBV6-1 and TRBJ1-5; D not certain. The CDR3 sequence is 13 residues long. Trimming took off 2 bases at V and 3 bases at J, with 5 bases between the two ends. Per germline, CDR1 MNHNS and CDR2 SASEGT. The CDR3 DNA follows: TGTGCCAGCAGTGAACAGGTCAATCAGCCCCAGCATTTT. Translation: CASSEQVNQPQHF.

The V gene is TRBV19, the J gene TRBJ1-3; tentative D call: TRBD1 (6 bases). The CDR3 runs to 15 residues. The ends were cut back, 5 bases at V and 0 bases at J, with 11 bases in the middle. CDR1 is LNHDA, CDR2 SQIVND, per germline (reference sequence). CDR3 sequence: CASSPQGISGNTIYF. CDR3 nucleotides: TGTGCCAGTAGTCCTCAGGGGATCTCTGGAAACACCATATATTTT.

The chain combines TRBV30 with TRBJ2-1; D ambiguous. V dropped 4 bases and J dropped 0 bases, with 10 bases sitting between them. The CDR3 length is 14 residues. The germline V gene encodes CDR1 GTSNPN and CDR2 SVGIG (reference sequence). The CDR3 spells CAWTFLSSYNEQFF. CDR3 DNA: TGTGCCTGGACCTTCCTAAGCTCCTACAATGAGCAGTTCTTC. Using reference TRBV30 and TRBJ2-1 for the parts outside the CDR3, the full variable domain is SQTIHQWPATLVQPVGSPLSLECTVEGTSNPNLYWYRQAAGRGLQLLFYSVGIGQISSEVPQNLSASRPQDRQFILSSKKLLLSDSGFYLCAWTFLSSYNEQFFGPGTRLTVL.

The J gene is TRBJ2-5, the V gene TRBV24-1; D is unclear. Looked up from germline, CDR1 is KGHDR and CDR2 is SFDVKD. The CDR3 sequence is 13 residues long. V lost 3 bases and J lost 5, with 9 bases in between. The CDR3: CATSDAIRETQYF. The CDR3 DNA reads as TGTGCCACCAGTGATGCCATCAGGGAGACCCAGTACTTC.